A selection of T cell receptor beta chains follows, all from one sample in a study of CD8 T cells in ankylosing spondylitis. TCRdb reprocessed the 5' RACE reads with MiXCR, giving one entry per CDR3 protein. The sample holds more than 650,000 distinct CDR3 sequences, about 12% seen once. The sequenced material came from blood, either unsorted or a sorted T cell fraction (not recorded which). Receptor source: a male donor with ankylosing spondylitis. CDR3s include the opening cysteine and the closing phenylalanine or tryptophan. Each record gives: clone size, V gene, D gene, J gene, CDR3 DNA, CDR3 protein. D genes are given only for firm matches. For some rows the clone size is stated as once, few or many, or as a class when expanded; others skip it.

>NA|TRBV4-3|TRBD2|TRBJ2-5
TGCGCCAGCAGCCAAGAGGGACTAGCTTTCGAGACCCAGTACTTC
CASSQEGLAFETQYF
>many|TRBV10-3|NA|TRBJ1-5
TGTGCCATCAGTGAGTCGTTAGGGAATCAGCCCCAGCATTTT
CAISESLGNQPQHF
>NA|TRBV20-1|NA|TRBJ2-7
TGCAGTGCTAGAGGAGAAGGGCTCTACGAGCAGTACTTC
CSARGEGLYEQYF
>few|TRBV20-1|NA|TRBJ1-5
TGCAGTGCTGGCCGGGCCTACAATCAGCCCCAGCATTTT
CSAGRAYNQPQHF
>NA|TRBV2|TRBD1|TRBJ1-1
TGTGCCAGCGGGGGGCCGCCCACAGGGGTCAATGATGAAGCTTTCTTT
CASGGPPTGVNDEAFF
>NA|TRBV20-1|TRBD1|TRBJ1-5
TGCAGTGCTATTTTCGGGACAGGGGATAATCAGCCCCAGCATTTT
CSAIFGTGDNQPQHF
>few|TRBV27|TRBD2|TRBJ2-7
TGTGCCAGCCCGTTAACTAGCGGGGGGGCACAGTACGAGCAGTACTTC
CASPLTSGGAQYEQYF
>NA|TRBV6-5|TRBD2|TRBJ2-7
TGTGCCAGCAGTTACTCGAGGCTGGGGCGGGAGAACTACGAGCAGTACTTC
CASSYSRLGRENYEQYF
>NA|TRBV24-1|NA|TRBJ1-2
TGTGCCACCAGTGATCCAACCGGGGTCTATGGCTACACCTTC
CATSDPTGVYGYTF
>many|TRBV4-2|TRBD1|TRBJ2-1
TGTGCCAGCAGCCAGGCCGGGACAGGGGGCTTCAATGAGCAGTTCTTC
CASSQAGTGGFNEQFF
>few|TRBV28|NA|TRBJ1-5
TGTGCCAGCAGACTCGAGGGTTACTCGGGCAATCAGCCCCAGCATTTT
CASRLEGYSGNQPQHF
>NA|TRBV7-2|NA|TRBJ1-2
TGTGCCAGCAGCCACGGGACAAGGGTTGTCTATGGCTACACCTTC
CASSHGTRVVYGYTF
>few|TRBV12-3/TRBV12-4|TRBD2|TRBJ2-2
TGTGCCAGCAGTTCGGGGGGGAACACCGGGGAGCTGTTTTTT
CASSSGGNTGELFF
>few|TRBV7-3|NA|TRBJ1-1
TGTGCCAGCAGCGCCGGTGGGGGAACTGAAGCTTTCTTT
CASSAGGGTEAFF
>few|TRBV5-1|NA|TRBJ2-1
TGCGCCAGCAGCTTACTGACTTTGTTCGATGAGCAGTTCTTC
CASSLLTLFDEQFF
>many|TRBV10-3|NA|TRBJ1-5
TGTGCCATCAGTGTTTCGGGGGAAAGCAATCAGCCCCAGCATTTT
CAISVSGESNQPQHF
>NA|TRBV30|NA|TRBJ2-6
TGTGCCTGGAGTGGGAAAAGCTCTGGGGCCAACGTCCTGACTTTC
CAWSGKSSGANVLTF
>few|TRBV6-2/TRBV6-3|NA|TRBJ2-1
TGTGCCACAAAATTTAGACAGGCACCGAATGAGCAGTTCTTC
CATKFRQAPNEQFF
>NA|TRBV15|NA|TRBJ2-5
TGTGCCACCAGCAGAGGAGGCGGCTCACCCGGCATGGAGACCCAGTACTTC
CATSRGGGSPGMETQYF
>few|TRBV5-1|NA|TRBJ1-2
TGCGCCAGCAGGGACGGGGGCGCAAACTATGGCTACACCTTC
CASRDGGANYGYTF